The 22 T cell receptor beta chains given below trace back to one sample, sequenced in a study of regulatory T cells. General observations from the study: Hydrophobic residues at CDR3 positions 6 and 7 were enriched in conventional CD4+ T cells of CD3G-deficient patients.

Primers: 52 TRBV forward and 13 TRBJ reverse. The protocol was immunoSEQ multiplex PCR, while the TCRdb copy is restricted to in-frame clones and leaves out a portion. Among about 35,000 clones listed, around 91% were seen once. Antigens of these TCRs are unknown. The sequenced sample consisted of conventional CD4+ T cells sorted from blood. The receptors were gathered from a person under 35 with CD3G deficiency.

The V and J genes are TRBV6-6 and TRBJ1-1; D remains unclear. The V gene lost 0 bases and the J gene lost 1 base, with 9 bases spanning the gap. Germline V gene data show CDR1 as MNHNY and CDR2 as SVGAGI (reference sequence). The CDR3 covers 15 residues. CDR3 DNA sequence: TGTGCCAGCAGTTACTCGCCGGGGAAGAACACTGAAGCTTTCTTT. This gives the protein CASSYSPGKNTEAFF.

This clone showed up just once. The chain combines TRBV5-1 with TRBJ1-1; 8 bases map to TRBD1. The CDR3 totals 15 residues. Germline assignment: CDR1 SGHRS and CDR2 YFSETQ. The ends lost 0 bases at V and 7 bases at J; junction bases unmatched: 8. The CDR3 sequence is CASSLGAGGRSEAFF. The CDR3 DNA follows: TGCGCCAGCAGCTTGGGGGCAGGGGGCCGGAGTGAAGCTTTCTTT. Combining the CDR3 with reference TRBV5-1 and TRBJ1-1 gives the whole variable domain KAGVTQTPRYLIKTRGQQVTLSCSPISGHRSVSWYQQTPGQGLQFLFEYFSETQRNKGNFPGRFSGRQFSNSRSEMNVSTLELGDSALYLCASSLGAGGRSEAFFGQGTRLTVV.

The chain employs TRBV6-1 and TRBJ2-7; D might be TRBD1 (5 bases). The CDR3 is made up of 14 amino acids. Germline V gene data show CDR1 as MNHNS and CDR2 as SASEGT. V lost 3 bases and J lost 0, with 9 bases in between. CDR3 nucleotides: TGTGCCAGCAGTGATAGGGGCAGCTCCTACGAGCAGTACTTC. Protein: CASSDRGSSYEQYF.

In this sample, this clone turned up once. The gene calls are TRBV5-1 and TRBJ1-1, with 10 positions matching TRBD1. Germline assignment: CDR1 SGHRS and CDR2 YFSETQ. The CDR3 covers 12 residues. With V trimmed by 4 bases and J by 8 bases, 2 bases remained unmatched. This CDR3 is CASSPDRGEAFF. CDR3 sequence (DNA): TGCGCCAGCAGCCCGGACAGGGGGGAAGCTTTCTTT.

This clone was observed once. The gene calls are TRBV28 and TRBJ2-5; no firm D call. The germline gives CDR1 MDHEN, CDR2 SYDVKM. The CDR3 consists of 15 residues. V lost 5 bases to trimming and J lost 0 bases, with 13 bases between them. In DNA, the CDR3 is TGTGCCAGCAGTCCCTCTAATGGGTACCAAGAGACCCAGTACTTC. Protein sequence: CASSPSNGYQETQYF.

CDR3 coding DNA: TGTGCCAGCAGCTTAGGGGACAGAAGCACTGAAGCTTTCTTT. Translating it yields CASSLGDRSTEAFF. V usage is TRBV11-1 and J usage is TRBJ1-1, with 7 bases that match TRBD1. Germline CDR1 is SGHAT and CDR2 is FQDESV (reference sequence). The V and J ends lost 1 base and 4 bases, in that order; junction bases with no gene match: 3. This CDR3 is built from 14 residues.

The V and J genes are TRBV6-1 and TRBJ2-7, with D possibly being TRBD2 (6 bases). This CDR3 region has 15 residues. Trimming cost V 8 bases and J 7 bases, with 24 bases left between them. The germline CDR1 and CDR2 sequences are MNHNS and SASEGT. As DNA, the CDR3 is TGTGCCAGCGGATTCGGGAGTACGTTGTTGGGGGAGCAGTACTTC. This encodes CASGFGSTLLGEQYF.

The chain uses TRBV6-6 and TRBJ1-6; 10 positions agree with TRBD1. V gave up 7 bases and J gave up 10 bases; unmatched junction bases: 10. The CDR3 spans 15 residues. Germline loops: CDR1 MNHNY, CDR2 SVGAGI (reference sequence). The CDR3 loop reads CASNRDRGVGSPLHF. The CDR3 bases are TGTGCCAGCAATCGGGACAGGGGAGTGGGATCACCCCTCCACTTT.

The rearrangement joins TRBV6-6 to TRBJ1-2; D is uncertain. The CDR3 contains 14 residues. Germline V gene lookup returns CDR1 MNHNY and CDR2 SVGAGI (reference sequence). V lost 6 bases, J lost 6 bases, and 17 bases lay in between. The CDR3 region is CASRRREILNGYTF. The CDR3 DNA reads TGTGCCAGCAGACGAAGGGAAATACTCAATGGCTACACCTTC.

In DNA form, the CDR3 reads TGTGCCAGCAGTTTACCCGGGCAAGAGGCTGAAGCTTTCTTT. It codes for CASSLPGQEAEAFF. This chain joins TRBV28 and TRBJ1-1; D remains ambiguous. From germline, CDR1 is MDHEN and CDR2 SYDVKM. V was pared by 2 bases and J by 6 bases, with 13 bases between. The CDR3 runs to 14 residues.

This clone came up once. The chain employs TRBV10-3 and TRBJ2-3; D call uncertain. The CDR3 has 11 amino acids. V gave up 10 bases and J gave up 5 bases, with 10 bases separating them. Germline-derived CDR1 and CDR2 are ENHRY and SYGVKD. CDR3 sequence reads: CATSYRDTQYF. The CDR3 DNA is TGTGCCACCTCCTACCGAGATACGCAGTATTTT.

This chain joins TRBV6-1 and TRBJ1-1; 7 nucleotides line up with TRBD1. This CDR3 region has 15 residues. The V gene end was trimmed by 6 bases and the J gene end by 5 bases; junction bases not matched to a gene: 12. Germline V gene data show CDR1 as MNHNS and CDR2 as SASEGT. CDR3 protein: CASRPDRAGATEAFF. CDR3 sequence (DNA): TGTGCCAGCAGGCCCGACAGGGCAGGAGCAACTGAAGCTTTCTTT.

J is TRBJ1-1 and V is TRBV5-1, with D tentatively TRBD1 (5 bases). V was pared by 1 base and J by 2 bases, with 12 bases between. This CDR3 is 15 amino acids long. CDR1 and CDR2 from the germline V gene are SGHRS and YFSETQ. This chain's CDR3 is CASSLIGTGNTEAFF. The CDR3 nucleotides read TGCGCCAGCAGCTTGATTGGGACGGGCAACACTGAAGCTTTCTTT.

This chain uses TRBV6-1 with TRBJ1-5; D is perhaps TRBD1 (5 bases). The CDR3 sequence is 15 residues long. The germline V gene encodes CDR1 MNHNS and CDR2 SASEGT. With 7 bases removed from V and 6 bases from J, the gap between germline ends came to 19 bases. In nucleotides, the CDR3 is TGTGCCAGCAAGGAGGGGCAGGTTAACAGTCAGCCCCAGCATTTT. It yields the protein CASKEGQVNSQPQHF.

This clone has just one count. This chain uses TRBV7-8 with TRBJ2-1, with D perhaps TRBD2 (6 bases). The CDR3 loop spans 13 amino acids. Trimming took off 4 bases at V and 12 bases at J, with 16 bases between the two ends. The germline V gene has CDR1 SGHVS and CDR2 FQNEAQ. The CDR3 DNA reads as TGTGCCAGCAGCTCCTGGGGGGAAGGGCTGCAGTTCTTC. Its translation: CASSSWGEGLQFF.

The gene calls are TRBV28 and TRBJ1-1; 7 nucleotides line up with TRBD1. V lost 7 bases to trimming and J lost 6 bases; unmatched junction nucleotides: 5. Per germline, CDR1 MDHEN and CDR2 SYDVKM. This CDR3 is 12 amino acids long. CDR3 amino acids: CASNGRGAEAFF. The CDR3 DNA reads TGTGCCAGCAATGGCAGGGGGGCTGAAGCTTTCTTT. Full variable domain (rest looked up from reference TRBV28 and TRBJ1-1): DVKVTQSSRYLVKRTGEKVFLECVQDMDHENMFWYRQDPGLGLRLIYFSYDVKMKEKGDIPEGYSVSREKKERFSLILESASTNQTSMYLCASNGRGAEAFFGQGTRLTVV.

This clone was seen a single time. The CDR3 loop reads CASSEVGSYEQYF. In DNA form, the CDR3 reads TGTGCCAGCAGTGAGGTCGGATCCTACGAGCAGTACTTC. The chain employs TRBV6-1 and TRBJ2-7; no definite D call. The germline gives CDR1 MNHNS, CDR2 SASEGT. There are 13 residues in the CDR3. Trimming shortened V by 3 bases and J by 1 base, and 7 bases separated the two germline ends.

This sequence joins TRBV6-6 and TRBJ1-2; D might be TRBD1 (5 bases). There are 13 residues in the CDR3. Germline V gives CDR1 MNHNY, CDR2 SVGAGI (reference sequence). V was shortened by 2 bases and J by 10 bases, with 14 bases between the two germline ends. The CDR3 here is CASSYPAQGPYTF. The CDR3 DNA sequence: TGTGCCAGCAGTTACCCGGCCCAGGGCCCCTACACCTTC.

J is TRBJ2-6 and V is TRBV30; D not certain. Trimming removed 8 bases at V and 4 bases at J, with 9 bases between. The CDR3 runs 12 residues. From germline, CDR1 is GTSNPN and CDR2 SVGIG (reference sequence). The CDR3: CAGLTGANVLTF. CDR3 bases: TGTGCCGGGTTGACCGGGGCCAACGTCCTGACTTTC.

This chain joins TRBV5-1 and TRBJ2-7, with 12 bases aligning to TRBD2. The CDR3 length is 15 residues. From germline, CDR1 is SGHRS and CDR2 YFSETQ. The J segment lost 7 bases and the V segment lost 5 bases, leaving 10 bases of the junction unmatched. The DNA of the CDR3 is TGCGCCAGCAGTACCGGGACTAGCGGGTCTAGAGAGCAGTACTTC. Protein product: CASSTGTSGSREQYF.

This chain joins TRBV6-6 and TRBJ2-6, with D possibly matching TRBD2 (5 bases). Germline assignment: CDR1 MNHNY and CDR2 SVGAGI (reference sequence). Trimming removed 6 bases at V and 9 bases at J, with 18 bases between. The CDR3 sequence is 15 residues long. CDR3 residues: CASSPGSYRSNVLTF. DNA for the CDR3: TGTGCCAGCAGCCCGGGGTCTTATCGGAGCAACGTCCTGACTTTC.

V is TRBV19 and J is TRBJ2-1, with TRBD1 matching over 7 bases. The germline gives CDR1 LNHDA, CDR2 SQIVND (reference sequence). This CDR3 is 16 amino acids long. V lost 5 bases and J lost 2; bases outside the gene matches: 9. The CDR3 coding sequence is TGTGCCAGTAGTCCCCGACAGGGAGCGGCCTACAATGAGCAGTTCTTC. It is translated as CASSPRQGAAYNEQFF.